Sequencing of this T cell receptor beta chain was carried out in a study of T cells in Graves' hyperthyroidism and ophthalmopathy. Trimming took 4 bases from V and 7 from J; bases not matched to a gene: 10. This CDR3 region has 14 residues. Germline-derived CDR1 and CDR2 are SGHRS and YFSETQ. This clonotype was found a few times. Its antigen is as yet unknown. RNA transcripts yielded amplified TCR beta CDR3 regions. First-round RT-PCR of the TCR CDR3 relied on the HTBI primer set. Using its own MiXCR run on the multiplex PCR reads, TCRdb lists one record per CDR3 protein. The repertoire includes about 270,000 distinct CDR3 sequences, 20% to 25% of them detected once, and around 60% sits in the top ten. Broader study findings: Most thyroid clonotypes expanded above 0.001 appeared in blood too. A 13 V-J model separated ophthalmopathy from stable hyperthyroidism.

Sequencing was performed on blood. This chain joins TRBV5-1 and TRBJ1-2; 7 bases map to TRBD1. The clonotype was recovered from a man aged 25 to 40 with Graves' ophthalmopathy. The CDR3 here is CASSRSGTESGYTF. For the CDR3, the DNA is TGCGCCAGCAGCCGATCCGGGACAGAAAGTGGCTACACCTTC.